The subject of this entry is one TCR beta chain. Its antigen is not identified. Only in-frame clones appear in the TCRdb table, and some are missing; sequencing was by immunoSEQ multiplex PCR. This table holds about 64,000 clones, around 80% found once. These data are taken from a study of OX40 agonist ivuxolimab in advanced cancers. The wider study: Patients received ivuxolimab, an agonistic anti-OX40 (CD134) antibody. Three individuals attained partial responses, comprising one hepatocellular carcinoma case and two cutaneous melanoma cases. The study's findings and limits: At 0.1 to 3.0 mg/kg and by week 6, CD4+ and CD8+ T cells in the blood had expanded clonally.

V was shortened by 1 base and J by 3 bases, with 12 bases between the two germline ends. From germline, CDR1 is SEHNR and CDR2 FQNEAQ (reference sequence). The CDR3 length is 15 residues. The chain links TRBV7-9 to TRBJ1-2; TRBD1 is a possible D gene (6 bases). The sample here was CD4+ or CD8+ T cells sorted from blood, taken in a trial of the OX40 agonist ivuxolimab. This sequence was found in an adult with an advanced solid tumor such as melanoma, head and neck, liver or kidney cancer. The CDR3 loop is CASSLVRGGDYGYTF. The CDR3 DNA reads as TGTGCCAGCAGCTTAGTCCGGGGGGGCGACTATGGCTACACCTTC. Complete variable domain (other parts from reference TRBV7-9 and TRBJ1-2): DTGVSQNPRHKITKRGQNVTFRCDPISEHNRLYWYRQTLGQGPEFLTYFQNEAQLEKSRLLSDRFSAERPKGSFSTLEIQRTEQGDSAMYLCASSLVRGGDYGYTFGSGTRLTVV.